This TCR beta chain appears in the sequencing data of a study of CD8 T cells in Susac syndrome. Trimming left V 0 bases short and J 8 bases short, with 17 bases between. The CDR3 consists of 15 residues. Germline V gives CDR1 SGDLS, CDR2 YYNGEE. Random-hexamer reverse transcription was applied to roughly 0.45 to 1 ug RNA. The CDR3 of TCR beta was amplified by immunoSEQ multiplex PCR across 54 Vbeta and 13 Jbeta. TCRdb independently ran MiXCR on the immunoSEQ multiplex PCR reads; one entry per CDR3 protein. The sample lists approximately 110,000 distinct CDR3 sequences; about 93% were seen once. The T cells that were sequenced for TCR beta were CD8+ and CD4+ cells from blood. Age- and sex-matched healthy donors served as the control group. TEMRA cells were enriched by FACS, and CD4+ and CD8+ T cells were negatively isolated.

Material for sequencing was CD4+ T cells from PBMCs. The chain couples TRBV9 to TRBJ1-2; D might be TRBD1 (6 bases). This receptor was obtained from a human donor in good health. The CDR3 nucleotides are TGTGCCAGCAGCGTAGGGTACGGGGGGCAGAAGGGCTACACCTTC. Amino acids: CASSVGYGGQKGYTF.